This entry lists 9 T cell receptor beta chains sequenced from one sample in a study of T cells in Graves' hyperthyroidism and ophthalmopathy. Template material for amplifying TCR beta CDR3 regions consisted of RNA transcripts. The HTBI primer set drove a first-round RT-PCR of the TCR CDR3. TCRdb processed the multiplex PCR reads anew with MiXCR; each CDR3 protein has one entry. The data contain hundreds of thousands of distinct CDR3 sequences, 15% of them singletons. Sequenced: blood. All receptors derive from a young woman with Graves' hyperthyroidism.

This clonotype has a count of ten or more. This chain uses TRBV28 with TRBJ2-7; D possibly uses TRBD1 or TRBD2 (6 bases each). CDR1 MDHEN and CDR2 SYDVKM come from the germline V gene. V was cut by 3 bases and J by 0 bases, with 12 bases left in between. The CDR3 loop spans 15 amino acids. CDR3 sequence (DNA): TGTGCCAGCAGTTTTTTGGGGGGCAGCTCCTACGAGCAGTACTTC. Its translation is CASSFLGGSSYEQYF.

This clonotype came up a few times. This chain links TRBV13 with TRBJ2-3, with TRBD1 matching over 9 bases. Germline V gene lookup returns CDR1 PRHDT and CDR2 FYEKMQ (reference sequence). This CDR3 has 15 residues. After removal of 5 bases from V and 3 bases from J, the junction contained 6 bases not matched to a gene. CDR3 coding DNA: TGTGCCAGCAGCGCACAGGGGGCGGTAACAGATACGCAGTATTTT. Translating it yields CASSAQGAVTDTQYF.

This clonotype occurred a few times. The chain employs TRBV25-1 and TRBJ1-1, with D perhaps matching TRBD1 (5 bases). This CDR3 comprises 14 residues. Germline assignment: CDR1 MGHDK and CDR2 SYGVNS. V was cut by 1 base and J by 6 bases, with 12 bases left in between. CDR3: CASSESGFVAEAFF. The DNA for the CDR3 is TGTGCCAGCAGTGAATCAGGGTTTGTAGCTGAAGCTTTCTTT.

The chain carries TRBV20-1 and TRBJ2-1; 8 bases map to TRBD1. Germline CDR1 DFQATT, CDR2 SNEGSKA (reference sequence). CDR3 length: 15 amino acids. Losses at the gene ends were 1 base for V and 8 bases for J; bases not matched to a gene: 10. DNA for the CDR3: TGCAGTGCTAGAGGGCCAGGGGGCGGTCGATATGAGCAGTTCTTC. Translating it yields CSARGPGGGRYEQFF.

This clonotype was detected a few times. This sequence joins TRBV6-1 and TRBJ2-1; D unclear. V dropped 5 bases and J dropped 0 bases, with 11 bases sitting between them. The CDR3 has 15 amino acids. Germline V gene sequence: CDR1 MNHNS, CDR2 SASEGT. The CDR3 DNA reads TGTGCCAGCAGTCAACTCGGAAGCTCCTACAATGAGCAGTTCTTC. As protein: CASSQLGSSYNEQFF.

The gene calls are TRBV12-3 or TRBV12-4 and TRBJ1-6; 7 positions match TRBD1. After removal of 3 bases from V and 7 bases from J, the junction contained 9 bases not matched to a gene. The CDR3 has 16 residues. The CDR3 loop is CASSFRPTGINSPLHF. The DNA of the CDR3 is TGTGCCAGCAGTTTCCGGCCGACAGGGATCAATTCACCCCTCCACTTT.

A few counts support this clonotype. This sequence joins TRBV6-1 and TRBJ2-3, with 14 bases matching TRBD2. Trimming removed 3 bases from V and 8 bases from J; junction bases left unmatched: 7. Germline CDR1 MNHNS, CDR2 SASEGT. This CDR3 contains 16 residues. The CDR3 spells CASSDRLAGGKATQYF. CDR3 DNA: TGTGCCAGCAGTGACCGACTAGCGGGAGGGAAAGCTACGCAGTATTTT.

The rearrangement links TRBV30 to TRBJ2-7, with 10 bases matching TRBD2. The ends lost 0 bases at V and 7 bases at J; junction bases unmatched: 9. This CDR3 is 15 amino acids long. In germline, CDR1 is GTSNPN, CDR2 SVGIG (reference sequence). The chain's CDR3 is CAWSVLLAGEGEQYF. The DNA for the CDR3 is TGTGCCTGGAGTGTACTTCTAGCGGGAGAAGGAGAGCAGTACTTC.

J is TRBJ2-5 and V is TRBV9; D remains ambiguous. The CDR3 consists of 12 residues. The germline V and J ends were trimmed by 2 bases and 5 bases, with 7 bases remaining between them. The V gene's germline CDR1 is SGDLS and CDR2 YYNGEE. This CDR3 is CASSVQGETQYF. In DNA form, the CDR3 reads TGTGCCAGCAGCGTGCAAGGGGAGACCCAGTACTTC.